The next 15 T cell receptor beta chains were all read from a single sample in a study of blood T cell repertoires in COVID-19. Clones were sequenced by immunoSEQ multiplex PCR, and TCRdb holds only the in-frame ones, with some missing. This table holds about 250,000 clones, roughly 84% found once. Material for sequencing was peripheral blood. Receptors were obtained from a woman in her 40s who had recovered from COVID-19.

The chain links TRBV28 to TRBJ2-5; 8 nucleotides align to TRBD1. Looked up from germline, CDR1 is MDHEN and CDR2 is SYDVKM. V trimming: 5 bases; J trimming: 0 bases; junction bases outside the gene matches: 8. This CDR3 is built from 16 residues. The CDR3 loop reads CASSLRTGSYQETQYF. The DNA for the CDR3 is TGTGCCAGCAGTCTCCGGACAGGGTCCTACCAAGAGACCCAGTACTTC. The full variable domain, rest sourced from reference TRBV28 and TRBJ2-5, is DVKVTQSSRYLVKRTGEKVFLECVQDMDHENMFWYRQDPGLGLRLIYFSYDVKMKEKGDIPEGYSVSREKKERFSLILESASTNQTSMYLCASSLRTGSYQETQYFGPGTRLLVL.

The V call is TRBV3-1 (or the pseudogene TRBV3-2), the J call TRBJ2-5, with 10 bases matching TRBD1. This CDR3 is built from 16 residues. The germline V gene encodes CDR1 LGHDT and CDR2 YNNKEL (reference sequence). Losses at the gene ends were 3 bases for V and 4 bases for J; bases not matched to a gene: 8. The CDR3 DNA reads as TGTGCCAGCAGCCATATGGGGACAGGGGAAAGAGAGACCCAGTACTTC. This gives the protein CASSHMGTGERETQYF.

This chain uses TRBV28 with TRBJ1-4, with D uncertain. The germline CDR1 and CDR2 sequences are MDHEN and SYDVKM. Deletions cut 7 bases from V and 4 bases from J, with 16 bases between. This CDR3 comprises 15 residues. The CDR3 is CASIQSNSYNEKLFF. The DNA of the CDR3 is TGTGCCAGCATCCAATCAAACAGCTATAATGAAAAACTGTTTTTT.

This clone was seen a single time. The genes are TRBV5-1 and TRBJ1-3; 7 positions match TRBD1. V was pared by 3 bases and J by 1 base, with 1 base of the junction left unmatched. The germline CDR1 and CDR2 sequences are SGHRS and YFSETQ. The CDR3 sequence is 14 residues long. The DNA for the CDR3 is TGCGCCAGCAGCTCGACAGGGTCTGGAAACACCATATATTTT. Its protein is CASSSTGSGNTIYF.

The chain uses TRBV5-4 and TRBJ2-6; TRBD1 agrees at 12 bases. This CDR3 spans 18 amino acids. The junction had 10 bases not matched to a gene; V was cut back by 7 bases and J by 2 bases. Looked up from germline, CDR1 is SGHNT and CDR2 is YYREEE (reference sequence). CDR3 DNA sequence: TGTGCCAGCCTTTCTGGGGGGACAGGGGGCCCTGGGGCCAACGTCCTGACTTTC. Its protein product is CASLSGGTGGPGANVLTF.

The rearrangement uses TRBV2 and TRBJ2-1; D possibly corresponds to TRBD1 (5 bases). Trimming removed 6 bases at V and 7 bases at J, with 13 bases between. The length of the CDR3 is 13 residues. Per the germline V gene, CDR1 is SNHLY and CDR2 is FYNNEI. CDR3 protein: CASSIIRGNEQFF. The CDR3 DNA reads as TGTGCCAGCAGCATTATAAGGGGTAATGAGCAGTTCTTC.

V gene TRBV5-6 combines with J gene TRBJ2-7; TRBD1 aligns across 7 bases. The length of the CDR3 is 14 residues. V trimming: 2 bases; J trimming: 5 bases; junction bases outside the gene matches: 7. Germline CDR1 and CDR2: SGHDT and YYEEEE. The CDR3 nucleotides read TGTGCCAGCAGCTTAGGGGACAGAGACCACGAGCAGTACTTC. This encodes CASSLGDRDHEQYF.

This clone was picked up a small number of times. This chain uses TRBV28 with TRBJ1-1, with D perhaps matching TRBD1 (5 bases). V dropped 2 bases and J dropped 4 bases, with 11 bases sitting between them. The CDR3 extends over 14 amino acids. Germline CDR1 MDHEN, CDR2 SYDVKM. The CDR3 region has the DNA TGTGCCAGCAGTTTAGGGGTCAGGGCCACTGAAGCTTTCTTT. Protein sequence: CASSLGVRATEAFF.

This clone was found a few times. The J gene is TRBJ1-2, the V gene TRBV2; D unclear. Germline V gene sequence: CDR1 SNHLY, CDR2 FYNNEI. Trimming removed 6 bases from V and 5 bases from J, with 19 bases in between. The CDR3 runs to 15 residues. The CDR3: CASSDPRETIYGYTF. For the CDR3, the DNA is TGTGCCAGCAGCGACCCGCGGGAGACTATATATGGCTACACCTTC.

The chain employs TRBV4-1 and TRBJ1-2; tentative D call: TRBD1 (5 bases). The ends were cut back, 1 base at V and 6 bases at J, with 18 bases in the middle. This CDR3 is 16 amino acids long. Germline V lookup: CDR1 MGHRA, CDR2 YSYEKL. CDR3 protein: CASSQAPQRGLDGYTF. The CDR3 DNA sequence: TGCGCCAGCAGCCAAGCTCCACAACGGGGGTTGGATGGCTACACCTTC.

The chain combines TRBV3-1 (or the pseudogene TRBV3-2) with TRBJ2-1, with D tentatively TRBD1 (6 bases). In germline, CDR1 is LGHDT, CDR2 YNNKEL (reference sequence). Trimming took off 6 bases at V and 2 bases at J, with 14 bases between the two ends. There are 15 residues in the CDR3. The CDR3 DNA reads as TGTGCCAGCAGTCCCACAGGGTACCCCTACAATGAGCAGTTCTTC. Translated, it gives CASSPTGYPYNEQFF.

The chain joins TRBV18 to TRBJ2-5; the match to TRBD1 covers 7 bases. V was clipped by 4 bases and J by 1 base; unmatched bases: 6. Germline CDR1 is KGHSH and CDR2 is LQKENI. CDR3 length: 15 residues. CDR3 nucleotides: TGTGCCAGCTCACTACCGGGACAGCCCCAAGAGACCCAGTACTTC. It translates to CASSLPGQPQETQYF.

This chain connects TRBV5-6 to TRBJ2-6; TRBD1 might be the D (5 bases). Germline loops: CDR1 SGHDT, CDR2 YYEEEE. This CDR3 comprises 19 residues. The V and J ends lost 6 bases and 0 bases respectively, with 22 bases between them. CDR3 nucleotides: TGTGCCAGCAAGGCGTGGATTCATGAGACAGTCTCTGGGGCCAACGTCCTGACTTTC. This encodes CASKAWIHETVSGANVLTF. Full variable domain (missing parts from reference TRBV5-6 and TRBJ2-6): DAGVTQSPTHLIKTRGQQVTLRCSPKSGHDTVSWYQQALGQGPQFIFQYYEEEERQRGNFPDRFSGHQFPNYSSELNVNALLLGDSALYLCASKAWIHETVSGANVLTFGAGSRLTVL.

The chain has TRBV7-2 and TRBJ2-7; 9 bases align to TRBD1. CDR3 length: 15 amino acids. Per germline, CDR1 SGHTA and CDR2 FQGNSA. Trimming took 5 bases from V and 2 from J; bases not matched to a gene: 7. CDR3 sequence (DNA): TGTGCCAGCAGCCGGGGACAGGGCCTAACCTACGAGCAGTACTTC. Translation gives CASSRGQGLTYEQYF.

CDR3 sequence (DNA): TGTGCCAGCAGTGAAGCGCCCCAGACAGATTACTATGGCTACACCTTC. Amino acids: CASSEAPQTDYYGYTF. The gene calls are TRBV6-1 and TRBJ1-2; D possibly corresponds to TRBD1 (5 bases). Trimming took 0 bases from V and 3 from J, leaving 14 bases between them. Germline V gene sequence: CDR1 MNHNS, CDR2 SASEGT. CDR3 length equals 16 residues.